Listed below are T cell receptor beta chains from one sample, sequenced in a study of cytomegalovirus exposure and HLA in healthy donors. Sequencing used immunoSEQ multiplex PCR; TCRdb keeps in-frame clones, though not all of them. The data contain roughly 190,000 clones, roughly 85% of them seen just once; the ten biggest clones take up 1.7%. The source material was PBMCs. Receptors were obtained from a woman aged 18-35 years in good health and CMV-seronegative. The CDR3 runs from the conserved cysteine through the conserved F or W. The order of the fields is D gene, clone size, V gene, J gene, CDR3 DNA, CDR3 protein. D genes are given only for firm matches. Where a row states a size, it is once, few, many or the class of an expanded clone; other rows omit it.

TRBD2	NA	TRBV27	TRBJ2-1	TGTGCCAGCAGTTTGGCTCTAGCGGGAGGGCCTCATGAGCAGTTCTTC	CASSLALAGGPHEQFF
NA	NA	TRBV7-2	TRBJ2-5	TGTGCCAGCAGCTTAGGACTCCCCAGCGAGACCCAGTACTTC	CASSLGLPSETQYF
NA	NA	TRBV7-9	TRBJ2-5	TGTGCCAGCAGCTTAGTACAGCCAGGGGCTTGGGAGACCCAGTACTTC	CASSLVQPGAWETQYF
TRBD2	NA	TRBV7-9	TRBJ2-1	TGTGCCAGCAGCTTAGGTTCTGGACTAGCGGGGTACAATGAGCAGTTCTTC	CASSLGSGLAGYNEQFF
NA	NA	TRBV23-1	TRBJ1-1	TGCGCCAGCTCCCCGGGACATATGAACACTGAAGCTTTCTTT	CASSPGHMNTEAFF
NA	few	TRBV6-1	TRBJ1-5	TGTGCCAGCAGTGAATCTCTGGGAGTTCGGCAGCCCCAGCATTTT	CASSESLGVRQPQHF
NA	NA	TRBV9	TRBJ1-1	TGTGCCAGCAGCGTAGAAGGGGGCACTGAAGCTTTCTTT	CASSVEGGTEAFF
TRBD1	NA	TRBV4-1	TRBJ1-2	TGCGCCAGCAGCCGCCGGGACAGGTTTGCGGATGGCTGCACCTTC	CASSRRDRFADGCTF
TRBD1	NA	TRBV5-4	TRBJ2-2	TGTGCCAGCAGCTTAGGGGACAGGGGGAACACCGGGGAGCTGTTTTTT	CASSLGDRGNTGELFF
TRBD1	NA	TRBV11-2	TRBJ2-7	TGTGCCAGCAGACGTCCGGGACAGGGAGTTTACGAGCAGTACTTC	CASRRPGQGVYEQYF
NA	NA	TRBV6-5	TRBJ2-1	TGTGCCAGCAGTTACTATGGAGTAGCGAGGGGGGAGCAGTTCTTC	CASSYYGVARGEQFF
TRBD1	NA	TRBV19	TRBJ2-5	TGTGCCAGTAGTTCCCAGGGGGCCGGGGAGACCCAGTACTTC	CASSSQGAGETQYF
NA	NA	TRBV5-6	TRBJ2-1	TGTGCCAGCAGCTTGGGGCGGGGTCAGTTCTTC	CASSLGRGQFF
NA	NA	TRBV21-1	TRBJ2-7	TGTGCCAGCAGGGAGACTAGTTCCTACGAGCAGTACTTC	CASRETSSYEQYF
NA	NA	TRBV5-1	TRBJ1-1	TGCGCCAGCAGCTTGGTCGCAGGGATCACTGAAGCTTTCTTT	CASSLVAGITEAFF
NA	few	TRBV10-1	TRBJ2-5	TGCGCCAGCAGTGAGTCTTCATCGGGTTGGCAAGAGACCCAGTACTTC	CASSESSSGWQETQYF
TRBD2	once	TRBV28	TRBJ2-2	TGTGCCGCGGGGGGGAACCCCCCCACCGGGGAGCTGTTTTTT	CAAGGNPPTGELFF
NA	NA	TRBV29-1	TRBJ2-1	TGCAGCGTTGAGCGCAGAGCGGAATCCTACAATGAGCAGTTCTTC	CSVERRAESYNEQFF
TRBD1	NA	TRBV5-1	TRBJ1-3	TGCGCCAGCAGCCCACAGGGACAGGGGGATGGAAACACCATATATTTT	CASSPQGQGDGNTIYF
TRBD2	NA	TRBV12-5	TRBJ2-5	TGTGCTAGTGGTTTGGCACAAACTAGCGGGAGGGCCCGGGAGACCCAGTACTTC	CASGLAQTSGRARETQYF
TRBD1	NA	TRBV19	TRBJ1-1	TGTGCCAGTAGCACGACAGGGCAGACATCTGAAGCTTTCTTT	CASSTTGQTSEAFF
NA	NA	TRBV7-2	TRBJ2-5	TGTGCCAGCAGCTACCAGCGACAAGAGACCCAGTACTTC	CASSYQRQETQYF
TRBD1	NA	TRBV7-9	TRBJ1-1	TGTGCCAGCAGCGCGACAGGGCGTGAAGCTTTCTTT	CASSATGREAFF
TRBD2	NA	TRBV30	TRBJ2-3	TGTGCCTGGAGTGTCCTAGCGGGAGGGCCAGATACGCAGTATTTT	CAWSVLAGGPDTQYF
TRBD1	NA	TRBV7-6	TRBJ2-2	TGTGCCAGCAGCTTAGAGACAGGGCGAACCGGGGAGCTGTTTTTT	CASSLETGRTGELFF
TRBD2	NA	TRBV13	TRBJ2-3	TGTGCCAGCAGCTTACGGGTGGCTAGCGGGAACGGTCGCACAGATACGCAGTATTTT	CASSLRVASGNGRTDTQYF
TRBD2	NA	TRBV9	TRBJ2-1	TGTGCCAGCAGCATCCTCGGGGGGAGGGCCGACAATGAGCAGTTCTTC	CASSILGGRADNEQFF
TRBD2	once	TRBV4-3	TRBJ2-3	TGCGCCAGCAGCCAAGATTGGCTAGCGGGAGTGGGAGATACGCAGTATTTT	CASSQDWLAGVGDTQYF
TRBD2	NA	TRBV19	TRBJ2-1	TGTGCCAGTAGTGCCGGGACTAGCGATCTACGAGTTCTCAATGAGCAGTTCTTC	CASSAGTSDLRVLNEQFF
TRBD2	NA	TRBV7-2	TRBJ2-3	TGTGCCAGCAGTTTTCAAGCGGGAGGGCGGGGCACAGATACGCAGTATTTT	CASSFQAGGRGTDTQYF